Following are 25 T cell receptor beta chains from one sample sequenced in a study of T-cell reconstitution after alpha-beta-depleted transplantation in children. Unique molecular identifiers were used in preparing the TCRbeta library. TCRdb re-called the PCR reads through MiXCR, storing one row per CDR3 protein. The sample carries 70,000 or so distinct CDR3 sequences, approximately 10% recorded once. This sample comprised PBMCs, obtained before TCRalphabeta/CD19-depleted stem cell transplant. Source of these receptors: a boy aged 5 to 17 with acute myeloid leukemia, due to receive a stem cell transplant.

This clonotype was seen at least ten times. V and J are TRBV7-9 and TRBJ2-1, with D hard to call. The CDR3 spans 14 residues. V was clipped by 6 bases and J by 5 bases, with 14 bases between them. Germline V gene sequence: CDR1 SEHNR, CDR2 FQNEAQ (reference sequence). The CDR3 coding sequence is TGTGCCAGCAGACCAGAGCGACCACACAATGAGCAGTTCTTC. Protein: CASRPERPHNEQFF.

This clonotype was counted many times. The rearrangement links TRBV4-2 to TRBJ1-4; D not resolved. The V and J ends lost 5 bases and 0 bases respectively, with 13 bases between them. The CDR3 has 16 amino acids. The V gene's germline CDR1 is LGHNA and CDR2 YNFKEQ. The CDR3 loop reads CASSARADATNEKLFF. The CDR3 coding sequence is TGTGCCAGCAGCGCCCGGGCAGATGCAACTAATGAAAAACTGTTTTTT.

This clonotype was counted many times. V usage is TRBV4-2 and J usage is TRBJ2-1; no reliable D call. Per germline, CDR1 LGHNA and CDR2 YNFKEQ. V was trimmed by 0 bases and J by 9 bases, leaving 9 bases between them. The CDR3 extends over 13 amino acids. The CDR3 reads CASSQEILTEQFF. In DNA form, the CDR3 reads TGTGCCAGCAGCCAAGAGATCCTCACTGAGCAGTTCTTC.

This clonotype has at least ten counts. The V and J genes are TRBV5-1 and TRBJ2-3; no definite D call. The V end was cut by 2 bases, the J end by 5 bases, with 6 bases between. Germline V gene lookup returns CDR1 SGHRS and CDR2 YFSETQ. The length of the CDR3 is 12 residues. CDR3 protein: CASSFYQDTQYF. CDR3 nucleotides: TGCGCCAGCAGCTTTTATCAAGATACGCAGTATTTT.

This clonotype was counted at least ten times. The DNA for the CDR3 is TGTGCCAGCAGCCCCGTGGGAGGACAAAGCTCCTACGAGCAGTACTTC. Protein: CASSPVGGQSSYEQYF. The V gene is TRBV5-5, the J gene TRBJ2-7; a weak D match, TRBD2 (6 bases). This CDR3 comprises 16 residues. The germline gives CDR1 SGHKS, CDR2 YYEKEE (reference sequence). V shed 4 bases and J shed 0 bases, with 17 bases lying between them.

This clonotype was observed many times. The rearrangement uses TRBV7-2 and TRBJ2-4; 9 positions agree with TRBD1. The V gene's germline CDR1 is SGHTA and CDR2 FQGNSA. Trimming removed 5 bases from V and 3 bases from J; junction bases left unmatched: 8. This CDR3 has 16 amino acids. The CDR3 DNA is TGTGCCAGCAGCGTATACCCGGGACAGGGCAAAAACATTCAGTACTTC. Encoded protein: CASSVYPGQGKNIQYF. Variable domain in full (rest from reference TRBV7-2 and TRBJ2-4): GAGVSQSPSNKVTEKGKDVELRCDPISGHTALYWYRQSLGQGLEFLIYFQGNSAPDKSGLPSDRFSAERTGGSVSTLTIQRTQQEDSAVYLCASSVYPGQGKNIQYFGAGTRLSVL.

This clonotype occurred many times. J is TRBJ2-3 and V is TRBV5-1; D may correspond to TRBD1 or TRBD2 (5 bases each). The CDR3 extends over 13 amino acids. The ends were cut back, 7 bases at V and 5 bases at J, with 14 bases in the middle. Germline V gene lookup returns CDR1 SGHRS and CDR2 YFSETQ. The CDR3 sequence: CASGAAERDTQYF. DNA for the CDR3: TGCGCCAGCGGGGCAGCGGAGCGAGATACGCAGTATTTT. Complete variable domain (other parts from reference TRBV5-1 and TRBJ2-3): KAGVTQTPRYLIKTRGQQVTLSCSPISGHRSVSWYQQTPGQGLQFLFEYFSETQRNKGNFPGRFSGRQFSNSRSEMNVSTLELGDSALYLCASGAAERDTQYFGPGTRLTVL.

Many counts were recorded for this clonotype. The V gene is TRBV5-1, the J gene TRBJ1-4; D unclear. This CDR3 region has 14 residues. Germline V gene sequence: CDR1 SGHRS, CDR2 YFSETQ. The ends were cut back, 4 bases at V and 1 base at J, with 8 bases in the middle. The CDR3 here is CASSLGLTNEKLFF. CDR3 DNA sequence: TGCGCCAGCAGCCTAGGGCTAACTAATGAAAAACTGTTTTTT.

This clonotype was detected many times. The genes are TRBV10-3 and TRBJ2-2, with a tentative D call TRBD1 (6 bases). There are 15 residues in the CDR3. Germline V gives CDR1 ENHRY, CDR2 SYGVKD. Trimming removed 4 bases from V and 5 bases from J, with 14 bases in between. CDR3 nucleotide sequence: TGTGCCATCAGTGGTACAGGGATGGAAACCGGGGAGCTGTTTTTT. This translates into CAISGTGMETGELFF.

This clonotype was counted ten times or more. J is TRBJ2-5 and V is TRBV3-1, with D maybe TRBD2 (6 bases). V shed 0 bases and J shed 5 bases, with 13 bases lying between them. Germline V gives CDR1 LGHDT, CDR2 YNNKEL (reference sequence). The CDR3 is 15 residues long. The CDR3: CASSQEGLAIETQYF. DNA of the CDR3: TGTGCCAGCAGCCAAGAGGGGCTAGCGATCGAGACCCAGTACTTC.

This clonotype was seen many times. The rearrangement links TRBV7-8 to TRBJ2-7, with D perhaps TRBD1 (5 bases). The germline gives CDR1 SGHVS, CDR2 FQNEAQ. CDR3 length equals 18 residues. V dropped 0 bases and J dropped 0 bases, with 18 bases sitting between them. The CDR3 DNA sequence: TGTGCCAGCAGCTTAGCGGGCTTTGTGCAGGGAAGCTCCTACGAGCAGTACGTC. Its protein is CASSLAGFVQGSSYEQYV.

On this clonotype: This sequence may be a read error, since a much larger clone differs from it by one base. The CDR3 does not end in the conserved phenylalanine or tryptophan, so this is likely a read error. The chain is built from TRBV20-1 and TRBJ2-3; 7 positions match TRBD1. CDR1 is DFQATT, CDR2 SNEGSKA, per germline (reference sequence). There are 16 residues in the CDR3. The trim removed 2 bases at V and 2 bases at J, leaving 10 bases unmatched. CDR3 sequence reads: CSARTPGQISTDTQYV. The CDR3 region has the DNA TGCAGTGCTAGAACTCCGGGACAGATTTCCACAGATACGCAGTATGTT.

This clonotype has a count of ten or more. The chain couples TRBV6-5 to TRBJ2-1; D not resolved. Germline V gene sequence: CDR1 MNHEY, CDR2 SVGAGI. The CDR3 covers 15 residues. With 4 bases removed from V and 0 bases from J, the gap between germline ends came to 10 bases. CDR3 sequence (DNA): TGTGCCAGCAGTTCCCGATCAGGCTCCTACAATGAGCAGTTCTTC. Its translation is CASSSRSGSYNEQFF.

This clonotype was observed a handful of times. The DNA for the CDR3 is TGTGCCAGCAGTTACTCGACTGGGGCAGGCAATCAGCCCCAGCATTTT. Its translation: CASSYSTGAGNQPQHF. The V call is TRBV6-6, the J call TRBJ1-5, with D possibly matching TRBD1 (5 bases). CDR1 and CDR2 from the germline V gene are MNHNY and SVGAGI (reference sequence). The CDR3 loop spans 16 amino acids. Trimming shortened V by 0 bases and J by 2 bases, and 11 bases separated the two germline ends.

This clonotype appeared many times. This rearrangement joins TRBV12-3 or TRBV12-4 to TRBJ2-2, with D possibly TRBD2 on 6 matching bases. This CDR3 has 11 residues. V was trimmed by 9 bases and J by 9 bases, leaving 11 bases between them. The CDR3 DNA follows: TGTGCCAGTCGGGGGATCCGGGAGCTGTTTTTT. It translates to CASRGIRELFF.

This clonotype occurred many times. V gene TRBV20-1 combines with J gene TRBJ1-1, with D tentatively TRBD1 (5 bases). CDR3 length: 11 amino acids. CDR1 DFQATT and CDR2 SNEGSKA come from the germline V gene (reference sequence). Between the trimmed V and J ends, which lost 5 bases and 5 bases, there was a span of 9 bases. CDR3 amino acids: CSAERGTEAFF. In DNA form, the CDR3 reads TGCAGTGCTGAAAGGGGAACTGAAGCTTTCTTT.

This clonotype was counted ten times or more. The V and J genes are TRBV29-1 and TRBJ2-2; D gene ambiguous. CDR1 is SQVTM, CDR2 ANQGSEA, per germline. The CDR3 covers 15 residues. The germline V and J ends were trimmed by 0 bases and 1 base, with 9 bases remaining between them. CDR3 loop: CSVEDNGVNTGELFF. In nucleotides, the CDR3 is TGCAGCGTTGAAGATAATGGGGTGAACACCGGGGAGCTGTTTTTT.

About this clonotype itself: One base away lies a much larger clone, so this may be a sequencing read error. The genes are TRBV5-1 and TRBJ2-4, with a weak D call TRBD1 (5 bases). This CDR3 contains 18 residues. V lost 4 bases to trimming and J lost 0 bases, with 20 bases between them. CDR1 and CDR2 (germline): SGHRS, YFSETQ. CDR3 sequence: CASSMDLVGLPAKNIQYF. CDR3 DNA: TGCGCCAGCAGCATGGATTTAGTGGGGCTTCCAGCCAAAAACATTCAGTACTTC.

This chain uses TRBV5-1 with TRBJ2-6; D is possibly TRBD2 (5 bases). V was trimmed by 3 bases and J by 6 bases, leaving 16 bases between them. Germline-derived CDR1 and CDR2 are SGHRS and YFSETQ. The length of the CDR3 is 16 residues. CDR3 protein: CASSSGNRGEANVLTF. CDR3 nucleotides: TGCGCCAGCAGCTCCGGCAATCGGGGTGAGGCCAACGTCCTGACTTTC. Supplemented by reference TRBV5-1 and TRBJ2-6, the full variable domain reads KAGVTQTPRYLIKTRGQQVTLSCSPISGHRSVSWYQQTPGQGLQFLFEYFSETQRNKGNFPGRFSGRQFSNSRSEMNVSTLELGDSALYLCASSSGNRGEANVLTFGAGSRLTVL.

For this clonotype: A much more abundant neighbour one base away suggests this may be a read error. The chain has TRBV20-1 and TRBJ2-1; D gene uncertain. CDR1 DFQATT and CDR2 SNEGSKA come from the germline V gene (reference sequence). Trimming removed 7 bases at V and 9 bases at J, with 13 bases between. There are 11 residues in the CDR3. The CDR3 protein is CSGRPHGEQFF. CDR3 DNA: TGCAGTGGGCGGCCGCACGGTGAGCAGTTCTTC.

The J gene is TRBJ2-3, the V gene TRBV2; D may be TRBD2 (5 bases). CDR1 and CDR2 (germline): SNHLY, FYNNEI. The CDR3 length is 18 residues. The V end was cut by 3 bases, the J end by 0 bases, with 19 bases between. CDR3 coding DNA: TGTGCCAGCAGTGACCTCACCGGGAACCCGAGTAGCACAGATACGCAGTATTTT. Translating it yields CASSDLTGNPSSTDTQYF.

For this clonotype: A much bigger clone sits one base away, suggesting this may be a read error. The CDR3 nucleotides read TGTGCCACAGCGGGAGGGCCTTTCGACCAGTACTTC. This gives the protein CATAGGPFDQYF. This sequence joins TRBV27 and TRBJ2-7; 10 nucleotides align to TRBD2. The CDR3 length is 12 residues. Looked up from germline, CDR1 is MNHEY and CDR2 is SMNVEV (reference sequence). The V segment lost 10 bases and the J segment 10 bases; nucleotides outside the gene matches: 10.

This clonotype was seen many times. The V call is TRBV30, the J call TRBJ1-5, with a tentative D call TRBD1 (5 bases). Germline V gene data show CDR1 as GTSNPN and CDR2 as SVGIG (reference sequence). The CDR3 spans 13 residues. The V and J ends lost 5 bases and 7 bases respectively, with 15 bases between them. The CDR3 DNA reads as TGTGCCTGGTCAATCCAGGGCGGCCAGCCCCAGCATTTT. Protein sequence: CAWSIQGGQPQHF.

V usage is TRBV27 and J usage is TRBJ1-5, with 8 bases matching TRBD1. V lost 8 bases to trimming and J lost 5 bases; unmatched junction nucleotides: 11. CDR3 length: 15 amino acids. Germline V gene sequence: CDR1 MNHEY, CDR2 SMNVEV (reference sequence). CDR3: CASATRGLTDQPQHF. CDR3 sequence (DNA): TGTGCCAGCGCCACCAGGGGGCTAACTGATCAGCCCCAGCATTTT.

As regards this clonotype: This may come from a read error, since a much larger clone is one base off. The chain uses TRBV27 and TRBJ2-2; tentative D call: TRBD2 (7 bases). Germline CDR1 and CDR2: MNHEY and SMNVEV (reference sequence). Trimming stripped 5 bases from V and 6 bases from J, with 22 bases between. The length of the CDR3 is 17 residues. Here the CDR3 DNA reads TGTGCCAGCAGTCCCTCTGTACTGGGGGGGCTTTCCGGGGAGCTGTTTTTT. This sequence encodes CASSPSVLGGLSGELFF.